Shown below are 19 T cell receptor beta chains from a single sample sequenced in a study of blood T cells in healthy people across ages. Primers used in a second PCR of roughly 7 to 12 cycles were a sample-barcoded 5' primer and a J-beta primer mix. TCRdb called the 5' RACE reads again in MiXCR, with one record for every CDR3 protein. The sample includes roughly 730,000 distinct CDR3 sequences, roughly three fifths of them seen just once. Sample: blood. The receptors were sampled from a man between 40 and 49 years old in good health.

This sequence joins TRBV7-2 and TRBJ2-1; 9 nucleotides agree with TRBD2. The V segment lost 5 bases and the J segment 4 bases; nucleotides outside the gene matches: 6. The CDR3 consists of 15 residues. The germline V gene encodes CDR1 SGHTA and CDR2 FQGNSA. The CDR3 nucleotides read TGTGCCAGCAGCCAACAGGCGGGAGGGTACAATGAGCAGTTCTTC. Amino acid sequence: CASSQQAGGYNEQFF.

This clonotype was counted many times. The chain carries TRBV12-3 or TRBV12-4 and TRBJ2-1; no clear D gene. CDR3 length: 16 residues. Trimming pared 0 bases from V and 8 bases from J, leaving 17 bases between. The CDR3 spells CASSLALRIEEHEQFF. CDR3 nucleotides: TGTGCCAGCAGTTTAGCGCTTAGGATAGAAGAACATGAGCAGTTCTTC.

This clonotype appeared a few times. The chain uses TRBV12-3 or TRBV12-4 and TRBJ2-6; TRBD2 is a possible D gene (6 bases). The CDR3 contains 17 residues. V lost 6 bases and J lost 1, with 16 bases in between. CDR3 residues: CASRPGLGDSGANVLTF. Written as DNA, the CDR3 is TGTGCCAGCAGGCCGGGACTGGGAGATTCTGGGGCCAACGTCCTGACTTTC.

The rearrangement links TRBV5-5 to TRBJ1-1; 9 bases are shared with TRBD1. V lost 2 bases to trimming and J lost 3 bases; unmatched junction nucleotides: 5. From germline, CDR1 is SGHKS and CDR2 YYEKEE (reference sequence). The CDR3 spans 15 residues. CDR3 protein: CASSFTGGRDTEAFF. The DNA for the CDR3 is TGTGCCAGCAGCTTTACAGGGGGCCGGGACACTGAAGCTTTCTTT.

This clonotype was seen only a few times. The gene calls are TRBV27 and TRBJ2-7, with no clear D. Germline assignment: CDR1 MNHEY and CDR2 SMNVEV (reference sequence). This CDR3 has 14 amino acids. V was shortened by 1 base and J by 7 bases, with 14 bases between the two germline ends. The CDR3 protein is CASSLFFPPREQYF. In nucleotides, the CDR3 is TGTGCCAGCAGTTTATTTTTTCCCCCACGGGAGCAGTACTTC.

This chain uses TRBV28 with TRBJ2-7, with D unresolved. V lost 2 bases and J 8 bases, leaving 7 bases between the germline ends. Germline V gene data show CDR1 as MDHEN and CDR2 as SYDVKM. The CDR3 totals 11 residues. This CDR3 is CASSLGAQQYF. Written as DNA, the CDR3 is TGTGCCAGCAGTTTAGGTGCTCAGCAGTACTTC.

This clonotype was found many times. The V gene is TRBV7-3, the J gene TRBJ2-3, with 7 bases fitting TRBD1. The length of the CDR3 is 15 residues. The germline CDR1 and CDR2 sequences are SGHTA and FQGTGA. Trimming took 2 bases from V and 2 from J; bases not matched to a gene: 4. The CDR3 DNA follows: TGTGCCAGCAGCTTAGAAGGGGGCTCCACAGATACGCAGTATTTT. It yields the protein CASSLEGGSTDTQYF.

This chain joins TRBV12-3 or TRBV12-4 and TRBJ1-2; D unresolved. V lost 7 bases, J lost 8 bases, and 14 bases lay in between. This CDR3 is 12 amino acids long. CDR3 amino acids: CASMARSGGYTF. CDR3 nucleotides: TGTGCCAGCATGGCGCGGTCGGGGGGCTACACCTTC.

The genes are TRBV7-3 and TRBJ2-3; 7 bases align to TRBD1. Germline assignment: CDR1 SGHTA and CDR2 FQGTGA. The CDR3 contains 17 residues. V lost 1 base and J lost 3; bases outside the gene matches: 10. The DNA for the CDR3 is TGTGCCAGCAGCTTAAAAGGGACAGCCGACAGTACAGATACGCAGTATTTT. Its protein product is CASSLKGTADSTDTQYF.

In its sample, this clonotype was seen a few times. The chain joins TRBV7-2 to TRBJ2-7, with TRBD1 matching over 7 bases. Trimming cost V 5 bases and J 3 bases; bases outside gene matches: 13. CDR1 is SGHTA and CDR2 is FQGNSA in the germline V gene. The CDR3 consists of 16 residues. CDR3 bases: TGTGCCAGCAGCCCCTACGGAGTCGGACAGGTCTACGAGCAGTACTTC. This gives the protein CASSPYGVGQVYEQYF.

This clonotype was found a few times. The rearrangement links TRBV28 to TRBJ2-5; the D is unclear. CDR3 length: 13 amino acids. CDR1 is MDHEN, CDR2 SYDVKM, per germline. Trimming took off 5 bases at V and 4 bases at J, with 11 bases between the two ends. The CDR3 DNA reads TGTGCCAGCAGTCCCTCGTTGTTAGAGACCCAGTACTTC. Its translation: CASSPSLLETQYF.

V gene TRBV20-1 combines with J gene TRBJ2-5; D perhaps matches TRBD2 (6 bases). Trimming removed 0 bases from V and 11 bases from J, with 19 bases in between. CDR3 size: 14 residues. Per the germline V gene, CDR1 is DFQATT and CDR2 is SNEGSKA (reference sequence). This CDR3 reads CSARDPLTRREQYF. CDR3 coding DNA: TGCAGTGCTAGAGACCCATTAACGCGTCGGGAGCAGTACTTC.

A few counts support this clonotype. For the CDR3, the DNA is TGCAGCGTTGAAGGGTCTCCGGGTAGCGTTGGCACAGATACGCAGTATTTT. This gives the protein CSVEGSPGSVGTDTQYF. The rearrangement joins TRBV29-1 to TRBJ2-3, with TRBD2 as a possible D gene (5 bases). CDR1 SQVTM and CDR2 ANQGSEA come from the germline V gene. The V end lost 1 base, the J end lost 1 base, and 18 bases lay between the germline ends. The CDR3 runs to 17 residues.

This clonotype was observed once. The chain carries TRBV12-3 or TRBV12-4 and TRBJ2-7; TRBD1 agrees at 9 bases. The J call may be faulty, since TRBJ2-5 better matches the DNA end. This CDR3 is 17 amino acids long. The CDR3 DNA sequence: TGTGCCAGCAGTTTCGCCAGCTCACAGGGGGCACGAGAGACCCAGTACTTC. It is translated as CASSFASSQGARETQYF.

The chain uses TRBV20-1 and TRBJ2-5; 11 bases match TRBD2. V was pared by 4 bases and J by 1 base, with 11 bases of the junction left unmatched. CDR3 size: 17 residues. Germline V lookup: CDR1 DFQATT, CDR2 SNEGSKA (reference sequence). CDR3 sequence reads: CSAIGTSGNRAQETQYF. CDR3 nucleotides: TGCAGTGCTATCGGGACTAGCGGCAACCGCGCCCAAGAGACCCAGTACTTC.

This clonotype occurred a few times. The rearrangement joins TRBV3-1 to TRBJ1-1; D gene uncertain. The CDR3 is 13 amino acids. Germline CDR1 LGHDT, CDR2 YNNKEL (reference sequence). V dropped 2 bases and J dropped 1 base, with 5 bases sitting between them. CDR3 nucleotides: TGTGCCAGCAGCCAATCTCCGAACACTGAAGCTTTCTTT. This translates into CASSQSPNTEAFF. Supplemented by reference TRBV3-1 and TRBJ1-1, the full variable domain reads DTAVSQTPKYLVTQMGNDKSIKCEQNLGHDTMYWYKQDSKKFLKIMFSYNNKELIINETVPNRFSPKSPDKAHLNLHINSLELGDSAVYFCASSQSPNTEAFFGQGTRLTVV.

This chain uses TRBV15 with TRBJ1-1; no clear D. This CDR3 is 14 amino acids long. Between the trimmed V and J ends, which lost 0 bases and 11 bases, there was a span of 16 bases. Germline assignment: CDR1 LNHNV and CDR2 YYDKDF (reference sequence). Here the CDR3 DNA reads TGTGCCACCAGCAGAGATTATCAACAGCTGGAGGCTTTCTTT. This encodes CATSRDYQQLEAFF.

This clonotype has only a few counts. The chain uses TRBV27 and TRBJ1-5; perhaps TRBD1 as D (6 bases). V was shortened by 6 bases and J by 1 base, with 13 bases between the two germline ends. CDR3 length equals 15 residues. Germline CDR1 is MNHEY and CDR2 is SMNVEV (reference sequence). The CDR3 is CASRTRGMSNQPQHF. DNA of the CDR3: TGTGCCAGCAGAACCAGGGGTATGAGCAATCAGCCCCAGCATTTT.

In this sample, this clonotype turned up once. The CDR3 region is CASSGASGSASYNEQFF. CDR3 nucleotides: TGCGCCAGCAGTGGGGCTAGCGGGAGCGCGTCCTACAATGAGCAGTTCTTC. The chain carries TRBV5-1 and TRBJ2-1, with TRBD2 matching 10 bases. There are 17 residues in the CDR3. Germline CDR1 is SGHRS and CDR2 is YFSETQ. After removal of 5 bases from V and 1 base from J, the junction contained 9 bases not matched to a gene.